Each of the 5 T cell receptor beta chains below was sequenced from the same sample in a study of cytomegalovirus exposure and HLA in healthy donors. PCR employed 60 Vbeta and 13 Jbeta primers. This table comes from immunoSEQ multiplex PCR, and its TCRdb copy is limited to in-frame clones, with some not included. The sample yields over 75,000 clones, about 75% seen once. The sequencing sample was made of PBMCs. All receptors derive from a man aged 35-49 years in good health and CMV-seropositive.

J is TRBJ1-3 and V is TRBV6-5, with D maybe TRBD1 (6 bases). The germline CDR1 and CDR2 sequences are MNHEY and SVGAGI. Trimming stripped 5 bases from V and 0 bases from J, with 8 bases between. This CDR3 is 14 amino acids long. The CDR3 nucleotides read TGTGCCAGCAGTATACAGGGCTCTGGAAACACCATATATTTT. It is translated as CASSIQGSGNTIYF.

V usage is TRBV19 and J usage is TRBJ2-3, with D possibly TRBD1 on 6 matching bases. Germline lookup yields CDR1 LNHDA and CDR2 SQIVND (reference sequence). Between the trimmed V and J ends, which lost 10 bases and 0 bases, there was a span of 20 bases. This CDR3 spans 16 amino acids. This CDR3 is CAIYLPGGQSTDTQYF. The CDR3 DNA is TGTGCCATTTACTTACCGGGCGGACAGAGCACAGATACGCAGTATTTT.

The chain recombines TRBV5-1 with TRBJ2-3; the D gene is possibly TRBD2 (5 bases). The CDR3 is made up of 17 amino acids. Germline V gene sequence: CDR1 SGHRS, CDR2 YFSETQ. Trimming removed 0 bases at V and 3 bases at J, with 17 bases between. CDR3 sequence (DNA): TGCGCCAGCAGCTTGGAGTTAATACTAGTTCCTACAGATACGCAGTATTTT. Its translation is CASSLELILVPTDTQYF.

This chain links TRBV7-2 with TRBJ2-5, with D unclear. CDR3 length: 13 amino acids. The germline V gene has CDR1 SGHTA and CDR2 FQGNSA. The germline V and J ends were trimmed by 3 bases and 5 bases, with 10 bases remaining between them. The DNA for the CDR3 is TGTGCCAGCAGCTTCACGGCTAGGGAGACCCAGTACTTC. Its translation: CASSFTARETQYF.

In this sample, this clone turned up a few times. The CDR3 region is CAISVGGEPNEQYF. In DNA form, the CDR3 reads TGTGCCATCAGTGTCGGGGGAGAGCCCAACGAGCAGTACTTC. This chain uses TRBV10-3 with TRBJ2-7; maybe TRBD2 (6 bases). Germline V CDR1 and CDR2: ENHRY, SYGVKD. CDR3 size: 14 residues. Deletions cut 4 bases from V and 5 bases from J, with 15 bases between.